This TCR beta chain was sequenced in a study of regulatory T cells in long-lasting Graves disease. Researchers made TCR beta libraries by using iRepertoire HTBI primers and running Arm-PCR on CDR3 regions. A single record per CDR3 protein comes from TCRdb applying MiXCR to the multiplex PCR reads. This table has about 290,000 distinct CDR3 sequences, around 21% appearing once. The germline CDR1 and CDR2 sequences are SNHLY and FYNNEI. The CDR3 runs 12 residues. V was pared by 8 bases and J by 4 bases, with 11 bases between. This clonotype occurred many times. What it binds is not known. Time point indicated: persistent/refractory GD, antithyroid drugs over 5 years with positive TRAb. TCR sequences were obtained from RNA taken from PBMCs. Study-wide points: Graves' patients with persistent disease showed TCR diversity lower than patients newly diagnosed.

The chain couples TRBV2 to TRBJ1-2; D possibly corresponds to TRBD1 (5 bases). The TCR originated in a female donor with Graves disease. The sequenced sample was peripheral blood mononuclear cells (PBMCs), obtained when the disease was refractory, from a patient treated with antithyroid drugs. The CDR3 DNA follows: TGTGCCAGCGACGGGACGTTCTATGGCTACACCTTC. Amino acids: CASDGTFYGYTF. Looking up the rest from reference TRBV2 and TRBJ1-2 gives the full variable domain: EPEVTQTPSHQVTQMGQEVILRCVPISNHLYFYWYRQILGQKVEFLVSFYNNEISEKSEIFDDQFSVERPDGSNFTLKIRSTKLEDSAMYFCASDGTFYGYTFGSGTRLTVV.